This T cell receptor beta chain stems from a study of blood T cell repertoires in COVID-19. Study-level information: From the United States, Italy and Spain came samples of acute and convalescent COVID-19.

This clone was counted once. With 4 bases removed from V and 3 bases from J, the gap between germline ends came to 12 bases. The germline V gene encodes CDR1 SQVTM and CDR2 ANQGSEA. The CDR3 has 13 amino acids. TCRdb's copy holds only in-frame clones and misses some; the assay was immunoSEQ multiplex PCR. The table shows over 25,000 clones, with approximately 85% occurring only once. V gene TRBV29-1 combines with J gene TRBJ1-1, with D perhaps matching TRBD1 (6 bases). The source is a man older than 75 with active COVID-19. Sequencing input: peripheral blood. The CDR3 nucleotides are TGCAGCGTTGTTCAGGGGAGGGACACTGAAGCTTTCTTT. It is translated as CSVVQGRDTEAFF.